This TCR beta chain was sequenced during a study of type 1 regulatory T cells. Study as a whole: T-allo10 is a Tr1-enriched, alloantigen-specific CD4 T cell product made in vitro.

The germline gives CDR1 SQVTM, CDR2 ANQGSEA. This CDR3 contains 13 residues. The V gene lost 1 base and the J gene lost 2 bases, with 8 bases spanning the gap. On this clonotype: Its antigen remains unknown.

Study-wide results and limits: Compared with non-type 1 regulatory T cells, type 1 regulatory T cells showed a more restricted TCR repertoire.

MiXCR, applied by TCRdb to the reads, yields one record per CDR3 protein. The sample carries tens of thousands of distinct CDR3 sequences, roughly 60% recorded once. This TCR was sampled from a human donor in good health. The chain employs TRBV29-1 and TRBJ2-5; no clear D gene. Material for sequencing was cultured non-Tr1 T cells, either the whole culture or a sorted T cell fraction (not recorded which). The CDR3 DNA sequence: TGCAGCGTTGAAGGAGCGCCTCAAGAGACCCAGTACTTC. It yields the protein CSVEGAPQETQYF.